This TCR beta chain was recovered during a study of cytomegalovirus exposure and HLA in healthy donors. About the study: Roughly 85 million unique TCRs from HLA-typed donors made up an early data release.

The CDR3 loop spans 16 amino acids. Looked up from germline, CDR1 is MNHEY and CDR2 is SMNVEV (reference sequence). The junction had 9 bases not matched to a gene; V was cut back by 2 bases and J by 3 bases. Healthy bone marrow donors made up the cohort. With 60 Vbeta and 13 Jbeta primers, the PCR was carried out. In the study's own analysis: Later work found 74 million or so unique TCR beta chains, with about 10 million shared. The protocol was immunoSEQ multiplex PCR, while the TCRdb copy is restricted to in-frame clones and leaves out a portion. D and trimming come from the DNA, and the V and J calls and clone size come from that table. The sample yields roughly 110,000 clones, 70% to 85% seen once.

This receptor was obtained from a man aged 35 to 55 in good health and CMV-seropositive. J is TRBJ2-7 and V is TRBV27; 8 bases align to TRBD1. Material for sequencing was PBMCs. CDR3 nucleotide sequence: TGTGCCAGCAGTTTAGGCCAGGGGGACAGGCGCTACGAGCAGTACTTC. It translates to CASSLGQGDRRYEQYF.